What follows are 27 T cell receptor beta chains derived from one specimen sequenced in a study of response to subunit inactivated influenza vaccine listed by TCRdb under 2018. Libraries were built with RT-PCR. For sequencing, an Illumina HiSeq 2500 was employed. The public reads were reanalyzed by TCRdb: fastp trimming at Q25, MiXCR alignment, in-frame beta chains only. Under each unique CDR3 protein, matching rows form one entry showing the most common genes and DNA. For this sample there are hundreds of thousands of distinct CDR3 sequences; roughly 13% appear just once. Approximately 7% of the sample belongs to the ten largest clones. This material consisted of PBMCs from blood, taken 14 to 15 days before vaccination. Receptors were obtained from a man between 45 and 60 years old who received an inactivated influenza vaccine. Donor details come from another sample of the same person, matched by shared clones.

This clonotype was seen repeatedly, ten times or more. The V call is TRBV20-1, the J call TRBJ2-4; 8 bases align to TRBD2. The germline V gene has CDR1 DFQATT and CDR2 SNEGSKA (reference sequence). The CDR3 contains 16 residues. The junction had 9 bases not matched to a gene; V was cut back by 4 bases and J by 1 base. The CDR3 sequence is CSAKREHRGAKNIQYF. The CDR3 coding sequence is TGCAGTGCTAAGCGGGAGCATCGGGGGGCCAAAAACATTCAGTACTTC.

This clonotype was observed a few times. The chain uses TRBV19 and TRBJ2-5, with D tentatively TRBD1 (6 bases). Per germline, CDR1 LNHDA and CDR2 SQIVND (reference sequence). The CDR3 spans 13 residues. The V gene lost 8 bases and the J gene lost 5 bases, with 15 bases spanning the gap. In DNA form, the CDR3 reads TGTGCCAGTGGGCATCGGACAGAGGAGACCCAGTACTTC. Residues: CASGHRTEETQYF. The complete variable domain, with remaining parts taken from reference TRBV19 and TRBJ2-5, reads DGGITQSPKYLFRKEGQNVTLSCEQNLNHDAMYWYRQDPGQGLRLIYYSQIVNDFQKGDIAEGYSVSREKKESFPLTVTSAQKNPTAFYLCASGHRTEETQYFGPGTRLLVL.

This clonotype was counted many times. This chain connects TRBV4-1 to TRBJ2-1, with 7 bases matching TRBD1. The CDR3 loop spans 16 amino acids. In germline, CDR1 is MGHRA, CDR2 YSYEKL. The trim removed 1 base at V and 4 bases at J, leaving 7 bases unmatched. For the CDR3, the DNA is TGCGCCAGCAGCCAAGTTGACAGGGTGACATACAATGAGCAGTTCTTC. Protein sequence: CASSQVDRVTYNEQFF.

This clonotype was seen a few times. The chain employs TRBV5-1 and TRBJ1-1, with D unclear. The V and J ends lost 2 bases and 4 bases respectively, with 12 bases between them. This CDR3 region has 14 residues. Germline loops: CDR1 SGHRS, CDR2 YFSETQ. The CDR3 bases are TGCGCCAGCAGCTTCGAACCGGGTCGCACTGAAGCTTTCTTT. Amino acids: CASSFEPGRTEAFF.

This clonotype came up a few times. The chain employs TRBV30 and TRBJ2-3, with 13 positions matching TRBD2. From germline, CDR1 is GTSNPN and CDR2 SVGIG (reference sequence). The V gene end was trimmed by 4 bases and the J gene end by 10 bases; junction bases not matched to a gene: 11. This CDR3 region has 15 residues. CDR3 protein: CAWTGLAGVKTAQYF. CDR3 coding DNA: TGTGCCTGGACTGGACTAGCGGGAGTGAAGACAGCGCAGTATTTT.

This clonotype came up a few times. This chain uses TRBV20-1 with TRBJ2-7; 12 bases are shared with TRBD2. The CDR3 contains 15 residues. V gave up 2 bases and J gave up 7 bases; unmatched junction bases: 9. Germline V gene lookup returns CDR1 DFQATT and CDR2 SNEGSKA (reference sequence). The CDR3 nucleotides are TGCAGTGCTAGAACTAGCGGGAGGTCCTATGGGGAGCAGTACTTC. This sequence encodes CSARTSGRSYGEQYF.

In this sample, this clonotype turned up a few times. The genes are TRBV7-2 and TRBJ2-2; D tentatively fits TRBD1 or TRBD2 (6 bases each). The CDR3 covers 16 residues. Germline V lookup: CDR1 SGHTA, CDR2 FQGNSA. V gave up 3 bases and J gave up 1 base, with 12 bases separating them. The CDR3 is CASSFQGGRNTGELFF. CDR3 in DNA: TGTGCCAGCAGCTTCCAAGGGGGGAGGAACACCGGGGAGCTGTTTTTT.

On this clonotype: The junction and the germline gene differ at one end; a read error may be behind it. Written as DNA, the CDR3 is TGCAGCGTGGGGGGGAACAATGAAGCTTTCTTT. Amino acids: CSVGGNNEAFF. The chain employs TRBV29-1 and TRBJ1-1, with D perhaps TRBD1 (5 bases). Germline-derived CDR1 and CDR2 are SQVTM and ANQGSEA. This CDR3 has 11 residues.

This clonotype was observed many times. The chain recombines TRBV7-2 with TRBJ1-2; 7 bases fit TRBD1. CDR1 is SGHTA and CDR2 is FQGNSA in the germline V gene. CDR3 length: 15 amino acids. V lost 5 bases and J lost 2; bases outside the gene matches: 8. CDR3 region: CASSPKPGQNYGYTF. CDR3 in DNA: TGTGCCAGCAGCCCCAAACCGGGACAGAACTATGGCTACACCTTC.

This clonotype occurred a few times. This sequence joins TRBV7-2 and TRBJ2-1; TRBD2 agrees at 8 bases. CDR1 SGHTA and CDR2 FQGNSA come from the germline V gene. The CDR3 runs to 14 residues. Losses at the gene ends were 5 bases for V and 4 bases for J; bases not matched to a gene: 4. CDR3 region: CASSPTSAYNEQFF. CDR3 in DNA: TGTGCCAGCAGCCCGACTAGCGCTTACAATGAGCAGTTCTTC.

This clonotype was counted a few times. V and J are TRBV6-1 and TRBJ1-6; the D gene is possibly TRBD1 (6 bases). Germline values: CDR1 MNHNS, CDR2 SASEGT. The CDR3 sequence is 14 residues long. Between the trimmed V and J ends, which lost 6 bases and 5 bases, there was a span of 11 bases. This chain's CDR3 is CASRQTGDNSPLHF. In DNA, the CDR3 is TGTGCCAGCAGACAGACAGGAGATAATTCACCCCTCCACTTT.

This clonotype was detected only a few times. The rearrangement uses TRBV6-1 and TRBJ2-5; weak D call: TRBD2 (6 bases). The CDR3 is 12 residues long. Germline CDR1 MNHNS, CDR2 SASEGT. Trimming removed 7 bases at V and 5 bases at J, with 11 bases between. CDR3 loop: CASKRTTETQYF. In nucleotides, the CDR3 is TGTGCCAGCAAAAGGACTACGGAGACCCAGTACTTC.

In the case of this clonotype: A much larger clone lies one base from this, so it may be a read error. The genes are TRBV4-2 and TRBJ2-3; 12 bases are shared with TRBD2. Trimming removed 0 bases from V and 5 bases from J; junction bases left unmatched: 0. CDR3 length: 15 amino acids. Germline lookup yields CDR1 LGHNA and CDR2 YNFKEQ. CDR3 coding DNA: TGTGCCAGCAGCCAAGAGACTAGCGGGAGAGATACGCAGTATTTT. Its translation: CASSQETSGRDTQYF.

This sequence joins TRBV15 and TRBJ2-7; D call uncertain. CDR1 is LNHNV, CDR2 YYDKDF, per germline (reference sequence). V was pared by 0 bases and J by 6 bases, with 9 bases between. The CDR3 sequence is 13 residues long. CDR3 in amino acids: CATSRERLLEQYF. CDR3 DNA: TGTGCCACCAGCAGAGAAAGGCTCCTCGAGCAGTACTTC. Variable domain in full (rest from reference TRBV15 and TRBJ2-7): DAMVIQNPRYQVTQFGKPVTLSCSQTLNHNVMYWYQQKSSQAPKLLFHYYDKDFNNEADTPDNFQSRRPNTSFCFLDIRSPGLGDTAMYLCATSRERLLEQYFGPGTRLTVT.

The rearrangement uses TRBV10-3 and TRBJ1-6; D possibly corresponds to TRBD1 (6 bases). The CDR3 has 16 amino acids. Germline V gene data show CDR1 as ENHRY and CDR2 as SYGVKD. Trimming pared 2 bases from V and 7 bases from J, leaving 15 bases between. This CDR3 is CAISEPDRSMNSPLHF. The CDR3 DNA reads TGTGCCATCAGTGAGCCAGACAGGTCGATGAATTCACCCCTCCACTTT.

J is TRBJ1-3 and V is TRBV4-1; the D gene is possibly TRBD1 (6 bases). The V gene's germline CDR1 is MGHRA and CDR2 YSYEKL. V lost 4 bases and J 2 bases, leaving 12 bases between the germline ends. The CDR3 covers 15 residues. CDR3 bases: TGCGCCAGCAGCCCCCAACAGGGAGCTGGAAACACCATATATTTT. This codes for CASSPQQGAGNTIYF.

At least ten counts were recorded for this clonotype. The V and J genes are TRBV29-1 and TRBJ2-3; 8 bases match TRBD1. The V and J ends lost 5 bases and 6 bases, in that order; junction bases with no gene match: 4. The CDR3 has 12 amino acids. Germline CDR1 reads SQVTM; CDR2 reads ANQGSEA. As DNA, the CDR3 is TGCAGCGTTTCGGACAGGGTTGATACGCAGTATTTT. This codes for CSVSDRVDTQYF.

The rearrangement joins TRBV5-5 to TRBJ2-3; no firm D call. In germline, CDR1 is SGHKS, CDR2 YYEKEE (reference sequence). V lost 4 bases, J lost 2 bases, and 14 bases lay in between. The CDR3 covers 15 residues. The CDR3 loop reads CASSTVRLNTDTQYF. Here the CDR3 DNA reads TGTGCCAGCAGCACGGTGAGACTGAACACAGATACGCAGTATTTT.

The gene calls are TRBV7-9 and TRBJ2-3, with TRBD1 matching 10 bases. The germline CDR1 and CDR2 sequences are SEHNR and FQNEAQ (reference sequence). The CDR3 loop spans 15 amino acids. J lost 1 base, V lost 10 bases, and 8 bases had no gene match. The CDR3 sequence: CAITSGTGGTDTQYF. CDR3 sequence (DNA): TGTGCCATCACGAGCGGGACAGGGGGCACAGATACGCAGTATTTT.

The CDR3 coding sequence is TGTGCCAGCAGCCAAACTACAGGGGGCGTCTATGGCTACACCTTC. Translating gives CASSQTTGGVYGYTF. This rearrangement joins TRBV4-2 to TRBJ1-2; 9 bases map to TRBD1. In germline, CDR1 is LGHNA, CDR2 YNFKEQ. The CDR3 is made up of 15 amino acids. J lost 4 bases, V lost 2 bases, and 5 bases had no gene match.

The CDR3: CATSTWSGLYSNQPQHF. CDR3 in DNA: TGTGCCACCAGCACCTGGTCGGGGCTTTATAGCAATCAGCCCCAGCATTTT. The chain is built from TRBV15 and TRBJ1-5; D possibly corresponds to TRBD1 (5 bases). The ends were cut back, 4 bases at V and 0 bases at J, with 16 bases in the middle. CDR1 and CDR2 (germline): LNHNV, YYDKDF (reference sequence). The CDR3 is 17 amino acids.

The chain is built from TRBV7-2 and TRBJ2-2; the match to TRBD2 covers 8 bases. In germline, CDR1 is SGHTA, CDR2 FQGNSA. J lost 3 bases, V lost 4 bases, and 4 bases had no gene match. The CDR3 extends over 15 amino acids. CDR3 coding DNA: TGTGCCAGCAGCTCCGGGGGGGGCTACACCGGGGAGCTGTTTTTT. It yields the protein CASSSGGGYTGELFF.

There are a few counts of this clonotype. V usage is TRBV7-6 and J usage is TRBJ2-1, with D maybe TRBD1 (5 bases). The length of the CDR3 is 17 residues. V dropped 3 bases and J dropped 1 base, with 16 bases sitting between them. Looked up from germline, CDR1 is SGHVS and CDR2 is FNYEAQ. For the CDR3, the DNA is TGTGCCAGCAGCTTGGGTATCGACAGTCCTTCCTACAATGAGCAGTTCTTC. It encodes CASSLGIDSPSYNEQFF.

The chain combines TRBV20-1 with TRBJ2-2; 7 nucleotides line up with TRBD1. This CDR3 spans 15 amino acids. CDR1 and CDR2 from the germline V gene are DFQATT and SNEGSKA (reference sequence). With 3 bases clipped from V and 0 bases from J, the junction kept 4 bases outside the gene matches. CDR3 DNA: TGCAGTGCTAGGCACAGGGGCACGAACACCGGGGAGCTGTTTTTT. Protein: CSARHRGTNTGELFF.

This clonotype was counted at least ten times. The chain recombines TRBV12-3 or TRBV12-4 with TRBJ2-2; no definite D call. This CDR3 contains 17 residues. With 3 bases removed from V and 1 base from J, the gap between germline ends came to 15 bases. CDR3 DNA: TGTGCCAGCAGTTTGGGCTTTCGTACAGAGAACACCGGGGAGCTGTTTTTT. Translating gives CASSLGFRTENTGELFF.

V gene TRBV6-2 or TRBV6-3 combines with J gene TRBJ2-1, with D perhaps TRBD1 or TRBD2 (6 bases each). CDR1 and CDR2 (germline): MNHEY, SVGEGT. This CDR3 region has 14 residues. Deletions cut 6 bases from V and 6 bases from J, with 15 bases between. The CDR3 region has the DNA TGTGCCAGCAGCCCTTGGGGGGCGAGCAATGAGCAGTTCTTC. It specifies CASSPWGASNEQFF.

This chain connects TRBV18 to TRBJ2-2; no clear D. Germline V gene sequence: CDR1 KGHSH, CDR2 LQKENI. The CDR3 extends over 16 amino acids. Between the trimmed V and J ends, which lost 0 bases and 0 bases, there was a span of 8 bases. CDR3 residues: CASSPPGFTNTGELFF. In DNA form, the CDR3 reads TGTGCCAGCTCACCACCGGGCTTCACGAACACCGGGGAGCTGTTTTTT. Drawing the rest from reference TRBV18 and TRBJ2-2, the complete variable domain is NAGVMQNPRHLVRRRGQEARLRCSPMKGHSHVYWYRQLPEEGLKFMVYLQKENIIDESGMPKERFSAEFPKEGPSILRIQQVVRGDSAAYFCASSPPGFTNTGELFFGEGSRLTVL.